The 19 T cell receptor beta chains in this list originate from one sample, sequenced in a study of T cell changes during pregnancy in multiple sclerosis. The assay was immunoSEQ multiplex PCR, and TCRdb's table has in-frame clones only and misses some. The table lists about 93,000 clones, roughly 89% of them singletons. The sample consisted of peripheral blood, taken after pregnancy. These receptors all stem from a female donor in good health, enrolled as a control in a pregnancy study.

The J gene is TRBJ2-7, the V gene TRBV4-1; possibly TRBD1 for D (5 bases). Between the trimmed V and J ends, which lost 1 base and 2 bases, there was a span of 12 bases. Germline V CDR1 and CDR2: MGHRA, YSYEKL. This CDR3 spans 15 amino acids. The CDR3 DNA follows: TGCGCCAGCAGCCAAGGGGTTAGGGGTACCTACGAGCAGTACTTC. This codes for CASSQGVRGTYEQYF.

The count of this clone is one. This chain links TRBV6-1 with TRBJ1-2; D may be TRBD1 (5 bases). The CDR3 contains 15 residues. Trimming left V 5 bases short and J 4 bases short, with 17 bases between. Germline CDR1 and CDR2: MNHNS and SASEGT. The CDR3 sequence is CASSPPGRQTYGYTF. CDR3 nucleotide sequence: TGTGCCAGCAGTCCCCCAGGTAGACAGACCTATGGCTACACCTTC.

This sequence joins TRBV6-5 and TRBJ1-4; possibly TRBD1 for D (5 bases). Trimming shortened V by 0 bases and J by 8 bases, and 13 bases separated the two germline ends. The germline V gene encodes CDR1 MNHEY and CDR2 SVGAGI. The CDR3 totals 15 residues. CDR3 nucleotide sequence: TGTGCCAGCAGTTACTCGAACCAGGGATTGGAAAAACTGTTTTTT. This codes for CASSYSNQGLEKLFF.

The V and J genes are TRBV4-3 and TRBJ1-2, with 9 bases lining up with TRBD1. CDR1 and CDR2 (germline): LGHNA, YSLEER. The CDR3 has 15 amino acids. With V trimmed by 3 bases and J by 8 bases, 10 bases remained unmatched. This CDR3 reads CASSQGMGTGNGYTF. CDR3 bases: TGCGCCAGCAGCCAGGGGATGGGGACAGGGAACGGCTACACCTTC.

CDR3 sequence reads: CASSIAATGEYGYTF. The CDR3 DNA follows: TGTGCCAGTAGTATAGCGGCTACAGGGGAGTATGGCTACACCTTC. The V call is TRBV19, the J call TRBJ1-2, with TRBD1 matching 7 bases. CDR1 is LNHDA and CDR2 is SQIVND in the germline V gene (reference sequence). The CDR3 spans 15 residues. With V trimmed by 1 base and J by 5 bases, 7 bases remained unmatched.

This chain joins TRBV6-1 and TRBJ1-2; 7 positions agree with TRBD1. Germline V gene data show CDR1 as MNHNS and CDR2 as SASEGT. V lost 0 bases, J lost 5 bases, and 9 bases stayed unmatched. The CDR3 length is 16 residues. The CDR3 loop is CASSEALRGPGYGYTF. In nucleotides, the CDR3 is TGTGCCAGCAGTGAAGCGTTAAGGGGGCCAGGGTATGGCTACACCTTC.

The V gene is TRBV7-9, the J gene TRBJ2-7; TRBD2 is a possible D gene (5 bases). The V gene lost 4 bases and the J gene lost 6 bases, with 13 bases spanning the gap. The CDR3 has 13 amino acids. CDR1 and CDR2 (germline): SEHNR, FQNEAQ (reference sequence). CDR3 sequence reads: CASSSVTRAEQYF. In DNA, the CDR3 is TGTGCCAGCAGCTCTGTTACGAGGGCCGAGCAGTACTTC.

V usage is TRBV29-1 and J usage is TRBJ1-2; D not resolved. The germline gives CDR1 SQVTM, CDR2 ANQGSEA. Trimming left V 5 bases short and J 2 bases short, with 9 bases between. The length of the CDR3 is 12 residues. The CDR3 here is CSVNWENYGYTF. CDR3 nucleotide sequence: TGCAGCGTTAATTGGGAGAACTATGGCTACACCTTC.

This clone was seen a single time. The genes are TRBV5-5 and TRBJ2-5; 7 positions match TRBD2. Per the germline V gene, CDR1 is SGHKS and CDR2 is YYEKEE (reference sequence). After removal of 3 bases from V and 7 bases from J, the junction contained 3 bases not matched to a gene. This CDR3 comprises 12 residues. The CDR3 DNA is TGTGCCAGCAGCTCAGCGGGGACGACCCAGTACTTC. Residues: CASSSAGTTQYF.

The chain employs TRBV6-1 and TRBJ2-3; perhaps TRBD2 as D (6 bases). Trimming stripped 1 base from V and 2 bases from J, with 10 bases between. CDR1 is MNHNS and CDR2 is SASEGT in the germline V gene. This CDR3 has 15 amino acids. The CDR3 nucleotides are TGTGCCAGCAGTGAAGGGGCACTAGCCACAGATACGCAGTATTTT. This encodes CASSEGALATDTQYF.

The V gene is TRBV5-6, the J gene TRBJ1-4; D is unresolved. Germline V lookup: CDR1 SGHDT, CDR2 YYEEEE. This CDR3 has 16 amino acids. Trimming took 3 bases from V and 8 from J, leaving 20 bases between them. CDR3 coding DNA: TGTGCCAGCAGCTCCTTCCGGACTTCCGCGGGCGAAAAACTGTTTTTT. The encoded protein is CASSSFRTSAGEKLFF.

CDR3 loop: CASSQGSEQFF. CDR3 DNA: TGTGCCAGCAGCCAAGGTAGTGAGCAGTTCTTC. The rearrangement links TRBV16 to TRBJ2-1; D gene unclear. The CDR3 runs to 11 residues. Germline V lookup: CDR1 KGHSY, CDR2 FQNENV. The V gene lost 2 bases and the J gene lost 9 bases, with 5 bases spanning the gap.

This chain connects TRBV19 to TRBJ2-7; 7 bases are shared with TRBD1. This CDR3 is 15 amino acids long. The junction had 10 bases not matched to a gene; V was cut back by 5 bases and J by 3 bases. The V gene's germline CDR1 is LNHDA and CDR2 SQIVND (reference sequence). The CDR3 DNA follows: TGTGCCAGTAGTGCCTCCGGGACAGATCTCTACGAGCAGTACTTC. Its translation: CASSASGTDLYEQYF.

This clone appeared once. The chain links TRBV27 to TRBJ2-5; 8 bases map to TRBD1. Germline-derived CDR1 and CDR2 are MNHEY and SMNVEV (reference sequence). The CDR3 runs to 14 residues. Unmatched junction bases numbered 10, after V lost 6 bases and J lost 7 bases. The CDR3: CASRQTGEQGTQYF. As DNA, the CDR3 is TGTGCCAGCAGGCAGACAGGGGAACAGGGGACCCAGTACTTC.

This chain uses TRBV7-2 with TRBJ1-3; unclear D gene. Germline V gene data show CDR1 as SGHTA and CDR2 as FQGNSA. This CDR3 has 14 residues. Trimming pared 3 bases from V and 8 bases from J, leaving 14 bases between. The CDR3 reads CASSLEGDGDTIYF. In nucleotides, the CDR3 is TGTGCCAGCAGCTTGGAGGGCGATGGGGACACCATATATTTT.

Of note for this clone: This same CDR3 is encoded by further DNA sequences in the sample. The rearrangement links TRBV6-5 to TRBJ2-7, with 10 positions matching TRBD2. Germline V gene lookup returns CDR1 MNHEY and CDR2 SVGAGI. There are 15 residues in the CDR3. V gave up 5 bases and J gave up 4 bases; unmatched junction bases: 8. This CDR3 is CASSTPSGGLYEQYF. The DNA of the CDR3 is TGTGCCAGCAGTACGCCTAGCGGGGGACTTTACGAGCAGTACTTC.

This chain uses TRBV6-1 with TRBJ1-5; weak D call: TRBD1 (6 bases). The V end was cut by 6 bases, the J end by 0 bases, with 12 bases between. This CDR3 spans 15 amino acids. CDR1 MNHNS and CDR2 SASEGT come from the germline V gene. The CDR3 sequence: CASRSGGISNQPQHF. CDR3 DNA sequence: TGTGCCAGCAGGTCGGGGGGCATTAGCAATCAGCCCCAGCATTTT.

The rearrangement uses TRBV9 and TRBJ1-2; D is possibly TRBD1 (6 bases). The germline V gene has CDR1 SGDLS and CDR2 YYNGEE. Trimming took 2 bases from V and 3 from J, leaving 11 bases between them. This CDR3 comprises 14 residues. DNA for the CDR3: TGTGCCAGCAGCGTTGGGGGCCGGGACTATGGCTACACCTTC. Translation: CASSVGGRDYGYTF.

This chain links TRBV4-3 with TRBJ1-4; 9 nucleotides line up with TRBD1. CDR1 LGHNA and CDR2 YSLEER come from the germline V gene. The CDR3 has 14 amino acids. Losses at the gene ends were 5 bases for V and 4 bases for J; bases not matched to a gene: 2. The CDR3 DNA is TGCGCCAGCAGCACGACAGGGGGTAATGAAAAACTGTTTTTT. As protein: CASSTTGGNEKLFF.